What follows is one T cell receptor (beta chain) and its context. Its antigen remains unknown. This entry belongs to a study of cytomegalovirus exposure and HLA in healthy donors. Study observations and caveats: A few chains linked to CMV were shown in vitro to be specific for CMV antigens. An analysis done earlier found most TCR beta V segments productive about 90% or about 30% of the time. The authors enumerated 150 to 200 TCR beta chains as linked to cytomegalovirus. It was in a later analysis that TCR association rates were seen to vary by HLA locus, highest for DRB1 and lowest for HLA-C.

Germline assignment: CDR1 SGHRS and CDR2 YFSETQ. The J segment lost 6 bases and the V segment lost 0 bases, leaving 4 bases of the junction unmatched. This CDR3 comprises 15 residues. The study ran its PCR with 60 Vbeta and 13 Jbeta primers. TCRdb's table, derived via immunoSEQ multiplex PCR, lists solely in-frame clones and lacks some. The sample consists of 100,000 to 150,000 clones, around three quarters of them appearing once. Sequenced input: PBMCs. The TCR was taken from a man aged 25-40 years in good health and CMV-seronegative. The rearrangement links TRBV5-1 to TRBJ2-7; 12 bases are shared with TRBD2. The CDR3 DNA sequence: TGCGCCAGCAGCTTGGGACTAGCGGGAGTAGGCGAGCAGTACTTC. Translated: CASSLGLAGVGEQYF. Full variable domain (rest looked up from reference TRBV5-1 and TRBJ2-7): KAGVTQTPRYLIKTRGQQVTLSCSPISGHRSVSWYQQTPGQGLQFLFEYFSETQRNKGNFPGRFSGRQFSNSRSEMNVSTLELGDSALYLCASSLGLAGVGEQYFGPGTRLTVT.